This is a list of T cell receptor beta chains from one sample in a study of post-analysis software for immune sequencing data. TCRdb analysed the PCR reads with MiXCR anew, one entry per CDR3 protein. Here the sample spans fewer than 850,000 distinct CDR3 sequences, about 43% being singletons. The sequenced sample was blood. The receptors were gathered from a girl aged 10 to 17 with multiple sclerosis. The CDR3 runs from the conserved cysteine through the conserved F or W. The D gene is left open where the match is weak. Not all rows give a size; the values are once, few, many and, for expanded clones, a class.

V gene	D gene	clone size	J gene	CDR3 length	CDR3 DNA	CDR3 protein
TRBV29-1	-	many	TRBJ2-1	12	TGCAGCGTTGACAGGGGGAGGAATGAGCAGTTCTTC	CSVDRGRNEQFF
TRBV7-3	TRBD2	-	TRBJ2-5	16	TGTGCCAGCAGCTTAACATCGGGGGGAGGGCCAAAGACCCAGTACTTC	CASSLTSGGGPKTQYF
TRBV5-1	-	few	TRBJ2-3	16	TGCGCCAGCAGCGCCTTTCGGGCCTCGGAACTAGATACGCAGTATTTT	CASSAFRASELDTQYF
TRBV18	TRBD1	-	TRBJ2-1	15	TGTGCCAGCTCACCACCCACAGGGGGTTGGAATGAGCAGTTCTTC	CASSPPTGGWNEQFF
TRBV6-5	TRBD1	-	TRBJ1-6	13	TGTGCCAGCAGGGGGCAGGGGGCTTCACCCCTCCACTTT	CASRGQGASPLHF
TRBV5-1	-	-	TRBJ1-2	20	TGCGCCAGCAGCTTGGGCCCCGGGAGACCCCACACCGGACGGGACTATGGCTACACCTTC	CASSLGPGRPHTGRDYGYTF
TRBV2	TRBD2	few	TRBJ2-7	15	TGTGCCAGCAGTGAGGGTCTAGCGGCCTCCTACGAGCAGTACTTC	CASSEGLAASYEQYF
TRBV12-3/TRBV12-4	TRBD1	-	TRBJ2-2	16	TGTGCCAGCAGTTCGCACCGGGACAGGCGCACCGGGGAGCTGTTTTTT	CASSSHRDRRTGELFF
TRBV9	-	few	TRBJ2-1	15	TGTGCCAGCACCAAAGGGGGAGGGTCCTACAATGAGCAGTTCTTC	CASTKGGGSYNEQFF
TRBV27	TRBD1	-	TRBJ1-2	17	TGTGCCAGCAGTTTATCGAGTCAGGGGGCGCGAAGCTATGGCTACACCTTC	CASSLSSQGARSYGYTF
TRBV25-1	-	-	TRBJ1-1	14	TGTGCCAGCAGTGACACAGGGAGGATCACTGAAGCTTTCTTT	CASSDTGRITEAFF
TRBV5-1	-	-	TRBJ2-6	16	TGCGCCAGCAGCCAAGGACAGTTCTCTGGGGCCAACGTCCTGACTTTC	CASSQGQFSGANVLTF
TRBV20-1	-	-	TRBJ2-4	12	TGCAGTGCTAGAGATACCCACAATGAGCAGTACTTC	CSARDTHNEQYF
TRBV5-1	-	few	TRBJ1-2	13	TGCGCCAGCAGCACCGCAACTAACTATGGCTACACCTTC	CASSTATNYGYTF
TRBV9	-	few	TRBJ1-2	13	TGTGCCAGCAGCGCGGCCAGGGATGATGGCTACACCTTC	CASSAARDDGYTF
TRBV29-1	-	-	TRBJ2-3	14	TGCAGCGTGGAGACTAACGGGACGACAGATACGCAGTATTTT	CSVETNGTTDTQYF
TRBV29-1	-	-	TRBJ2-7	13	TGCAGCGTCGGTAACGGGAGCTTTTTCGAGCAGTACTTC	CSVGNGSFFEQYF
TRBV10-3	-	-	TRBJ2-1	12	TGTGCCATCAGTGAAAGAAGCAATGAGCAGTTCTTC	CAISERSNEQFF
TRBV15	TRBD2	-	TRBJ2-5	19	TGTGCCACCAGCAGAGATCGGGAGGTAGTTGTGGGGATTATGGAGACCCAGTACTTC	CATSRDREVVVGIMETQYF
TRBV6-5	-	-	TRBJ1-2	14	TGTGCCAGCAGTTATCGGGCTTCTAACTATGGCTACACCTTC	CASSYRASNYGYTF
TRBV20-1	TRBD2	-	TRBJ2-1	13	TGCAGTGCTACGGGACTAGGTTCAAGTGAGCAGTTCTTC	CSATGLGSSEQFF
TRBV29-1	-	-	TRBJ1-2	11	TGCAGCGTTGAGGAGGATGATGGCTACACCTTC	CSVEEDDGYTF
TRBV2	-	-	TRBJ1-1	12	TGTGCCAGCAGGTTCATGAACACTGAAGCTTTCTTT	CASRFMNTEAFF
TRBV10-3	TRBD1	-	TRBJ2-1	16	TGTGCCATCAACGGCCCGGGGACAGGGACGTACAATGAGCAGTTCTTC	CAINGPGTGTYNEQFF
TRBV7-6	-	few	TRBJ2-7	14	TGTGCCAGCAGCTACACCGGGACGGCGGGTGAGCAGTACTTC	CASSYTGTAGEQYF
TRBV6-5	-	few	TRBJ2-1	16	TGTGCCAGCAGTTACTCTTCGCTGGACTGGGTCAATGAGCAGTTCTTC	CASSYSSLDWVNEQFF
TRBV7-9	-	-	TRBJ1-2	16	TGTGCCAGCAGCACCCAGGGGATAGGGGCTAACTATGGCTACACCTTC	CASSTQGIGANYGYTF
TRBV6-5	TRBD1	few	TRBJ2-5	15	TGTGCCAGCAGGCGGACAGGGAACCCCCAAGAGACCCAGTACTTC	CASRRTGNPQETQYF
TRBV15	-	-	TRBJ1-6	16	TGTGCCGCCAGCAGAGACTTAGGACAGAGTAATTCACCCCTCCACTTT	CAASRDLGQSNSPLHF
TRBV29-1	TRBD1	few	TRBJ2-7	13	TGCAGCGTTGGGGAGACAGGGGTCTACGAGCAGTACTTC	CSVGETGVYEQYF
TRBV5-1	-	-	TRBJ2-3	14	TGCGCCAGCCCCTTTTGGCCAGATACAGATACGCAGTATTTT	CASPFWPDTDTQYF
TRBV13	TRBD1	-	TRBJ2-5	14	TGTGCCAGCAGCCCCCGGACAGGGATAGAGACCCAGTACTTC	CASSPRTGIETQYF
TRBV11-3	TRBD2	-	TRBJ2-1	16	TGTACCAGCAGCTTAGGAGGATTAGCGGGAAACAATGAGCAGTTCTTC	CTSSLGGLAGNNEQFF